The 2 T cell receptor beta chains reported below all come from one sample, sequenced in a study of vaccination and CD4 T cells after COVID-19. The Oncomine TCR Beta short-read assay was what sequenced the DNA obtained from cultured CD4+ T cells. One entry per CDR3 protein results from TCRdb running MiXCR on the PCR reads. The table includes about 6,400 distinct CDR3 sequences, approximately 45% detected once. The antigens for these receptors are not known. As to treatment: approximately 9-day PBMC culture with coronavirus spike peptide pools or control peptides (ViraFEST assay). Those CD4+ T cells from the unexposed donor predate the COVID-19 pandemic (2011-2018). The sequenced material came from CD4+ T cells from blood, cultured in vitro. The receptors here all came from a human donor in good health.

The V gene is TRBV7-2, the J gene TRBJ1-5, with a possible D match to TRBD1 (6 bases). The CDR3 contains 15 residues. Per the germline V gene, CDR1 is SGHTA and CDR2 is FQGNSA. The V end lost 5 bases, the J end lost 1 base, and 12 bases lay between the germline ends. CDR3 region: CASSLYGTSNQPQHF. The CDR3 DNA reads as TGTGCCAGCAGCCTATACGGGACAAGCAATCAGCCCCAGCATTTT.

This clonotype was seen once. The chain combines TRBV30 with TRBJ1-3, with D perhaps TRBD1 (5 bases). V lost 8 bases, J lost 0 bases, and 14 bases lay in between. CDR1 and CDR2 (germline): GTSNPN, SVGIG (reference sequence). CDR3 length: 14 residues. The CDR3 region is CAGGGGGSGNTIYF. In DNA form, the CDR3 reads TGTGCCGGGGGTGGGGGGGGCTCTGGAAACACCATATATTTT.